This is a list of T cell receptor beta chains from one sample in a study of shared clonotypes between healthy human individuals. Sequenced by immunoSEQ multiplex PCR; TCRdb stores in-frame clones only, minus some. This table has about 2,200,000 clones, more than 85% appearing once. The sequencing sample was made of naive CD8+ T cells from PBMCs. These receptor sequences come from a man in his late teens or twenties in good health. Some clones in this sample may be carry-over from other donors' samples. Both conserved end residues are part of each CDR3. Fields, in order: J gene, D gene, clone size, V gene, CDR3 protein, CDR3 DNA. A D gene is named only where the DNA matches it firmly. Expanded clones get a size class; other rows say once, few or many, or leave the size out.

j_call: TRBJ2-2
d_call: NA
clone_size: NA
v_call: TRBV28
cdr3_aa: CASSLWGSQTGELFF
cdr3_nt: TGTGCCAGCAGTTTATGGGGCAGTCAAACCGGGGAGCTGTTTTTT

j_call: TRBJ2-1
d_call: TRBD1
clone_size: NA
v_call: TRBV7-8
cdr3_aa: CASSADRVLINEQFF
cdr3_nt: TGTGCCAGCAGCGCGGACAGGGTTCTCATCAATGAGCAGTTCTTC

j_call: TRBJ2-1
d_call: NA
clone_size: NA
v_call: TRBV27
cdr3_aa: CASRAGPSYNEQFF
cdr3_nt: TGTGCCAGCAGAGCCGGCCCTTCCTACAATGAGCAGTTCTTC

j_call: TRBJ1-1
d_call: NA
clone_size: NA
v_call: TRBV7-9
cdr3_aa: CASSLGLNEAFF
cdr3_nt: TGTGCCAGCAGCTTAGGACTGAATGAAGCTTTCTTT

j_call: TRBJ1-1
d_call: TRBD1
clone_size: NA
v_call: TRBV27
cdr3_aa: CASSRRTGTEAFF
cdr3_nt: TGTGCCAGCAGTCGACGGACAGGGACTGAAGCTTTCTTT

j_call: TRBJ2-2
d_call: TRBD1
clone_size: NA
v_call: TRBV7-8
cdr3_aa: CASSFNRGGELFF
cdr3_nt: TGTGCCAGCAGCTTTAACAGGGGCGGGGAGCTGTTTTTT

j_call: TRBJ2-7
d_call: TRBD1
clone_size: NA
v_call: TRBV7-9
cdr3_aa: CASSPAGQGYEQYF
cdr3_nt: TGTGCCAGCAGCCCGGCGGGACAGGGATACGAGCAGTACTTC

j_call: TRBJ2-1
d_call: TRBD2
clone_size: NA
v_call: TRBV2
cdr3_aa: CATRGSGRGYNEQFF
cdr3_nt: TGTGCCACCCGAGGAAGCGGGAGGGGCTACAATGAGCAGTTCTTC

j_call: TRBJ2-4
d_call: TRBD1
clone_size: NA
v_call: TRBV27
cdr3_aa: CASSVRDRQNIQYF
cdr3_nt: TGTGCCAGCAGTGTCCGGGACAGACAAAACATTCAGTACTTC

j_call: TRBJ2-1
d_call: TRBD2
clone_size: NA
v_call: TRBV7-9
cdr3_aa: CASSLLLASYNEQFF
cdr3_nt: TGTGCCAGCAGCTTACTACTAGCGTCCTACAATGAGCAGTTCTTC

j_call: TRBJ1-1
d_call: TRBD1
clone_size: NA
v_call: TRBV19
cdr3_aa: CASSSRDRSVEAFF
cdr3_nt: TGTGCCAGTAGTTCCCGGGACAGGTCGGTTGAAGCTTTCTTT

j_call: TRBJ2-2
d_call: NA
clone_size: NA
v_call: TRBV2
cdr3_aa: CATGLKAGELFF
cdr3_nt: TGTGCCACGGGCCTGAAAGCCGGGGAGCTGTTTTTT

j_call: TRBJ1-5
d_call: NA
clone_size: NA
v_call: TRBV9
cdr3_aa: CASSAEPGLRPQHF
cdr3_nt: TGTGCCAGCAGCGCCGAACCCGGACTGAGGCCCCAGCATTTT

j_call: TRBJ2-3
d_call: NA
clone_size: NA
v_call: TRBV30
cdr3_aa: CAWSGFTDTQYF
cdr3_nt: TGTGCCTGGAGTGGATTCACAGATACGCAGTATTTT

j_call: TRBJ2-7
d_call: NA
clone_size: NA
v_call: TRBV7-9
cdr3_aa: CASSHPGRGTYEQYF
cdr3_nt: TGTGCCAGCAGCCACCCCGGTCGGGGAACCTACGAGCAGTACTTC

j_call: TRBJ1-2
d_call: NA
clone_size: once
v_call: TRBV5-1
cdr3_aa: CASSLSGSGYTF
cdr3_nt: TGCGCCAGCAGCCTCTCGGGGTCTGGCTACACCTTC

j_call: TRBJ1-1
d_call: NA
clone_size: NA
v_call: TRBV7-3
cdr3_aa: CASSLRGGINTEAFF
cdr3_nt: TGTGCCAGCAGCTTACGCGGCGGAATAAACACTGAAGCTTTCTTT

j_call: TRBJ2-7
d_call: NA
clone_size: NA
v_call: TRBV2
cdr3_aa: CASSDSRSVYEQYF
cdr3_nt: TGTGCCAGCAGTGACTCTAGATCGGTCTACGAGCAGTACTTC

j_call: TRBJ2-2
d_call: NA
clone_size: NA
v_call: TRBV6-6
cdr3_aa: CASSPDYTGELFF
cdr3_nt: TGTGCCAGCAGCCCGGACTACACCGGGGAGCTGTTTTTT

j_call: TRBJ1-5
d_call: NA
clone_size: NA
v_call: TRBV28
cdr3_aa: CASSSDGSNQPQHF
cdr3_nt: TGTGCCAGCAGTTCGGACGGTAGCAATCAGCCCCAGCATTTT

j_call: TRBJ2-1
d_call: TRBD2
clone_size: NA
v_call: TRBV19
cdr3_aa: CASLGTSGRGDEQFF
cdr3_nt: TGTGCCAGTTTAGGGACTAGCGGGAGGGGCGATGAGCAGTTCTTC

j_call: TRBJ2-3
d_call: TRBD1
clone_size: NA
v_call: TRBV27
cdr3_aa: CASSLLTGALTDTQYF
cdr3_nt: TGTGCCAGCAGTTTATTGACAGGGGCTTTAACAGATACGCAGTATTTT

j_call: TRBJ2-7
d_call: NA
clone_size: NA
v_call: TRBV18
cdr3_aa: CASSPPLWIHSYEQYF
cdr3_nt: TGTGCCAGCTCACCCCCCCTCTGGATTCACTCCTACGAGCAGTACTTC

j_call: TRBJ2-2
d_call: NA
clone_size: NA
v_call: TRBV16
cdr3_aa: CASSQFKVRATGELFF
cdr3_nt: TGTGCCAGCAGCCAATTTAAGGTCCGCGCCACCGGGGAGCTGTTTTTT

j_call: TRBJ1-1
d_call: TRBD1
clone_size: NA
v_call: TRBV6-6
cdr3_aa: CASSPLDRGNTEAFF
cdr3_nt: TGTGCCAGCAGTCCCCTGGACAGGGGGAACACTGAAGCTTTCTTT

j_call: TRBJ1-4
d_call: TRBD1
clone_size: NA
v_call: TRBV5-4
cdr3_aa: CASSYVGTGEEKLFF
cdr3_nt: TGTGCCAGCAGCTATGTGGGGACAGGGGAGGAAAAACTGTTTTTT

j_call: TRBJ2-7
d_call: NA
clone_size: NA
v_call: TRBV2
cdr3_aa: CASSGGRAAAYEQYF
cdr3_nt: TGTGCCAGCAGTGGGGGTAGGGCAGCGGCCTACGAGCAGTACTTC